The 27 T cell receptor beta chains reported below all come from one sample, sequenced in a study of shared clonotypes between healthy human individuals (dated by TCRdb to 2019 to 2021). Library preparation employed the immunoSEQ multiplex PCR assay. As stored in TCRdb, this immuneACCESS dataset retains in-frame rearrangements with V and J assigned. A fraction of the clones does not appear; measured against another copy, unresolved V genes explain less than half of the discrepancy, and the remainder lacks a known reason. This sample is represented by 550,000 to 800,000 clones; about nine tenths of them were singletons. The ten largest clones take up about 33% of the sample. Sequences were obtained from memory CD8+ T cells from PBMCs. The label giving this sample's cell subset or site can be read as: CD45RO+ cells pooled with CCR7-negative TemRA cells. Receptors originate from a man aged 18 to 29 in good health. Some clones in this sample may be carry-over from other donors' samples.

This chain uses TRBV5-1 with TRBJ1-5; TRBD1 matches at 8 bases. The CDR3 loop spans 17 amino acids. After removal of 4 bases from V and 4 bases from J, the junction contained 13 bases not matched to a gene. Germline CDR1 reads SGHRS; CDR2 reads YFSETQ. This CDR3 is CASSKRTGTHPNQPQHF. The CDR3 coding sequence is TGCGCCAGCAGCAAACGGACAGGGACACACCCAAATCAGCCCCAGCATTTT.

The V call is TRBV7-9, the J call TRBJ2-5, with a tentative D call TRBD1 (6 bases). The germline V and J ends were trimmed by 5 bases and 1 base, with 17 bases remaining between them. CDR3 length: 16 residues. The germline V gene encodes CDR1 SEHNR and CDR2 FQNEAQ (reference sequence). As DNA, the CDR3 is TGTGCCAGCAGCCCACCCCCTCTGACAGGCCAAGAGACCCAGTACTTC. Its translation is CASSPPPLTGQETQYF. Combining the CDR3 with reference TRBV7-9 and TRBJ2-5 gives the whole variable domain DTGVSQNPRHKITKRGQNVTFRCDPISEHNRLYWYRQTLGQGPEFLTYFQNEAQLEKSRLLSDRFSAERPKGSFSTLEIQRTEQGDSAMYLCASSPPPLTGQETQYFGPGTRLLVL.

This clone was observed a single time. J is TRBJ2-7 and V is TRBV28; unclear D gene. Germline lookup yields CDR1 MDHEN and CDR2 SYDVKM. Between the trimmed V and J ends, which lost 1 base and 11 bases, there was a span of 15 bases. There are 13 residues in the CDR3. The CDR3 protein is CASSLFPALPEYF. Written as DNA, the CDR3 is TGTGCCAGCAGTTTATTTCCGGCCCTTCCGGAGTACTTC.

The chain joins TRBV27 to TRBJ1-5, with D perhaps TRBD1 (5 bases). The CDR3 spans 15 residues. In germline, CDR1 is MNHEY, CDR2 SMNVEV (reference sequence). The V and J ends lost 6 bases and 1 base respectively, with 13 bases between them. The CDR3 coding sequence is TGTGCCAGCAGCCCTGACGGGGGGAGCAATCAGCCCCAGCATTTT. Translation gives CASSPDGGSNQPQHF.

The V call is TRBV27, the J call TRBJ1-2, with unresolved D. The length of the CDR3 is 14 residues. Germline assignment: CDR1 MNHEY and CDR2 SMNVEV (reference sequence). The V gene lost 5 bases and the J gene lost 0 bases, with 10 bases spanning the gap. The CDR3 loop reads CASSPLASNYGYTF. Written as DNA, the CDR3 is TGTGCCAGCAGTCCCCTTGCCTCTAACTATGGCTACACCTTC.

Note on this clone: With a much larger clone just one base away, this may be a read error. Other DNA sequences from this sample encode an identical CDR3 as well. The V gene is TRBV25-1, the J gene TRBJ2-7; D perhaps matches TRBD2 (6 bases). The ends were cut back, 6 bases at V and 3 bases at J, with 6 bases in the middle. The CDR3 contains 11 residues. Germline CDR1 and CDR2: MGHDK and SYGVNS. The CDR3 DNA is TGTGCCAGCAGCGGGGGCTACGAGCAGTACTTC. It is translated as CASSGGYEQYF.

This chain uses TRBV29-1 with TRBJ1-2, with D tentatively TRBD1 (5 bases). V lost 4 bases and J lost 5, with 17 bases in between. The CDR3 spans 14 residues. Germline CDR1 is SQVTM and CDR2 is ANQGSEA. Here the CDR3 reads CSVAPGQRGYGYTF. CDR3 sequence (DNA): TGCAGCGTTGCCCCGGGGCAGAGAGGTTATGGCTACACCTTC.

The V and J genes are TRBV6-5 and TRBJ1-1; 10 nucleotides agree with TRBD1. CDR3 length: 16 residues. V dropped 0 bases and J dropped 5; count of bases not matched to a gene: 6. Germline V lookup: CDR1 MNHEY, CDR2 SVGAGI. For the CDR3, the DNA is TGTGCCAGCAGTTACTCGACAGGGGGCGGCGGTACTGAAGCTTTCTTT. It specifies CASSYSTGGGGTEAFF.

Here the CDR3 DNA reads TGTGCCAGCAGCTTAGTCCGAGGAGGAGAGACCCAGTACTTC. Its translation is CASSLVRGGETQYF. This chain links TRBV7-2 with TRBJ2-5; a weak D match, TRBD2 (5 bases). CDR1 is SGHTA and CDR2 is FQGNSA in the germline V gene. With 1 base removed from V and 4 bases from J, the gap between germline ends came to 10 bases. The CDR3 is 14 residues long.

This clone was seen ten or more times. This chain connects TRBV5-7 to TRBJ1-1; tentatively, D is TRBD1 (5 bases). TRBV5-7 is filed as an ORF, its function uncertain. This CDR3 comprises 12 residues. The V end was cut by 1 base, the J end by 4 bases, with 5 bases between. CDR3 sequence reads: CASSLRGTEAFF. The DNA of the CDR3 is TGTGCCAGCAGCTTGAGGGGCACTGAAGCTTTCTTT.

This chain uses TRBV28 with TRBJ2-5; TRBD1 is a possible D gene (6 bases). The V gene's germline CDR1 is MDHEN and CDR2 SYDVKM. The CDR3 runs to 15 residues. V was pared by 2 bases and J by 1 base, with 11 bases between. The CDR3: CASSLVGAPQETQYF. DNA of the CDR3: TGTGCCAGCAGTTTAGTGGGGGCCCCCCAAGAGACCCAGTACTTC.

The V call is TRBV5-1, the J call TRBJ2-5; 10 bases match TRBD2. CDR1 is SGHRS, CDR2 YFSETQ, per germline. The CDR3 totals 16 residues. The junction had 10 bases not matched to a gene; V was cut back by 3 bases and J by 5 bases. CDR3 in amino acids: CASSWLLAGDTETQYF. The CDR3, as DNA: TGCGCCAGCAGCTGGCTCCTAGCGGGAGATACGGAGACCCAGTACTTC.

The CDR3 is CASSSLLLADSYEQYF. CDR3 in DNA: TGTGCCAGCAGCTCGCTCCTCCTAGCGGACTCCTACGAGCAGTACTTC. This chain joins TRBV11-2 and TRBJ2-7; 7 bases are a match to TRBD2. There are 16 residues in the CDR3. V trimming: 4 bases; J trimming: 0 bases; junction bases outside the gene matches: 9. Looked up from germline, CDR1 is SGHAT and CDR2 is FQNNGV.

The chain couples TRBV5-6 to TRBJ2-4; D might be TRBD2 (6 bases). Deletions cut 4 bases from V and 1 base from J, with 9 bases between. Per germline, CDR1 SGHDT and CDR2 YYEEEE. CDR3 length: 14 amino acids. Here the CDR3 reads CASSGRLAKNIQYF. The CDR3 DNA follows: TGTGCCAGCAGCGGGAGGTTGGCCAAAAACATTCAGTACTTC. Drawing the rest from reference TRBV5-6 and TRBJ2-4, the complete variable domain is DAGVTQSPTHLIKTRGQQVTLRCSPKSGHDTVSWYQQALGQGPQFIFQYYEEEERQRGNFPDRFSGHQFPNYSSELNVNALLLGDSALYLCASSGRLAKNIQYFGAGTRLSVL.

This clone was seen many times. The rearrangement joins TRBV7-9 to TRBJ2-3, with TRBD2 matching over 11 bases. The ends lost 9 bases at V and 4 bases at J; junction bases unmatched: 6. Germline V gene lookup returns CDR1 SEHNR and CDR2 FQNEAQ (reference sequence). The CDR3 has 14 residues. CDR3 coding DNA: TGTGCCAGTCGTAGCGGGAGGGCAGCAGATACGCAGTATTTT. It codes for CASRSGRAADTQYF.

The chain uses TRBV7-6 and TRBJ2-3, with D maybe TRBD1 (6 bases). V was clipped by 5 bases and J by 1 base, with 16 bases between them. Germline values: CDR1 SGHVS, CDR2 FNYEAQ. This CDR3 comprises 16 residues. CDR3 residues: CASSPSSGERTDTQYF. The CDR3 bases are TGTGCCAGCAGCCCGTCCTCAGGGGAACGCACAGATACGCAGTATTTT.

V gene TRBV27 combines with J gene TRBJ2-3; 10 bases fit TRBD2. CDR3 length: 15 residues. The junction had 5 bases not matched to a gene; V was cut back by 2 bases and J by 6 bases. Germline V gene sequence: CDR1 MNHEY, CDR2 SMNVEV (reference sequence). The CDR3 loop reads CASSLPAGGPDTQYF. The DNA of the CDR3 is TGTGCCAGCAGTTTACCAGCGGGAGGGCCGGATACGCAGTATTTT.

V usage is TRBV28 and J usage is TRBJ2-4; D is ambiguous. Germline V CDR1 and CDR2: MDHEN, SYDVKM. V shed 7 bases and J shed 0 bases, with 7 bases lying between them. The length of the CDR3 is 13 residues. The DNA of the CDR3 is TGTGCCAGCAACCCGCTAGCCAAAAACATTCAGTACTTC. It codes for CASNPLAKNIQYF.

The rearrangement links TRBV27 to TRBJ2-7; perhaps TRBD2 as D (6 bases). The CDR3 is 14 residues long. V lost 6 bases and J 1 base, leaving 13 bases between the germline ends. The germline CDR1 and CDR2 sequences are MNHEY and SMNVEV (reference sequence). CDR3 region: CASSQGLRSYEQYF. The CDR3 DNA reads as TGTGCCAGCAGCCAGGGACTGCGTTCCTACGAGCAGTACTTC.

The V call is TRBV28, the J call TRBJ2-1, with D tentatively TRBD1 (5 bases). This CDR3 spans 15 amino acids. Germline-derived CDR1 and CDR2 are MDHEN and SYDVKM. V lost 11 bases to trimming and J lost 1 base, with 18 bases between them. CDR3 bases: TGTGCCGGTAACCGAGACAGCGAATCCTACAATGAGCAGTTCTTC. It specifies CAGNRDSESYNEQFF.

The chain combines TRBV4-1 with TRBJ1-1; D uncertain. Germline V lookup: CDR1 MGHRA, CDR2 YSYEKL. Trimming removed 4 bases at V and 2 bases at J, with 11 bases between. This CDR3 spans 14 amino acids. The CDR3 bases are TGCGCCAGCAGCCCGCGGCGGGGAAACACTGAAGCTTTCTTT. Its translation: CASSPRRGNTEAFF.

This chain joins TRBV13 and TRBJ1-2; the D is unclear. The length of the CDR3 is 17 residues. V was clipped by 8 bases and J by 5 bases, with 27 bases between them. Germline values: CDR1 PRHDT, CDR2 FYEKMQ (reference sequence). This CDR3 is CASQNIGGRPGGYGYTF. The CDR3 coding sequence is TGTGCCAGCCAAAACATTGGCGGCAGGCCGGGAGGATATGGCTACACCTTC.

The chain uses TRBV7-2 and TRBJ2-2, with TRBD1 matching 8 bases. This CDR3 region has 15 residues. The germline gives CDR1 SGHTA, CDR2 FQGNSA. V dropped 5 bases and J dropped 4; count of bases not matched to a gene: 6. CDR3 residues: CASSAWTGPTGELFF. The CDR3 DNA reads TGTGCCAGCAGCGCCTGGACAGGGCCCACCGGGGAGCTGTTTTTT.

This clone has only one observation. The chain links TRBV27 to TRBJ1-5, with D perhaps TRBD1 (5 bases). Germline CDR1 MNHEY, CDR2 SMNVEV (reference sequence). The CDR3 is 16 amino acids. Trimming shortened V by 5 bases and J by 4 bases, and 18 bases separated the two germline ends. Written as DNA, the CDR3 is TGTGCCAGCAGTCCGACACCAAGACAGCTTAATCAGCCCCAGCATTTT. Its protein product is CASSPTPRQLNQPQHF.

This chain connects TRBV5-4 to TRBJ1-2; maybe TRBD1 (5 bases). Looked up from germline, CDR1 is SGHNT and CDR2 is YYREEE (reference sequence). This CDR3 is built from 13 residues. Trimming took 3 bases from V and 4 from J, leaving 10 bases between them. The CDR3 nucleotides read TGTGCCAGCAGCTCACGGGGGACCTATGGCTACACCTTC. This sequence encodes CASSSRGTYGYTF.

The V call is TRBV6-1, the J call TRBJ2-2, with D uncertain. Germline loops: CDR1 MNHNS, CDR2 SASEGT. This CDR3 comprises 14 residues. V was pared by 7 bases and J by 7 bases, with 16 bases between. CDR3 residues: CASNSDQGFGELFF. CDR3 nucleotide sequence: TGTGCCAGCAATTCCGACCAAGGGTTCGGGGAGCTGTTTTTT.

Turning to this clone: The same CDR3 is also encoded by other DNA sequences in this sample. The chain uses TRBV28 and TRBJ2-7; D not certain. This CDR3 is built from 10 residues. Germline CDR1 reads MDHEN; CDR2 reads SYDVKM. V was cut by 8 bases and J by 3 bases, with 5 bases left in between. Written as DNA, the CDR3 is TGTGCCAGCGGGAACTACGAGCAGTACTTC. Its protein is CASGNYEQYF.